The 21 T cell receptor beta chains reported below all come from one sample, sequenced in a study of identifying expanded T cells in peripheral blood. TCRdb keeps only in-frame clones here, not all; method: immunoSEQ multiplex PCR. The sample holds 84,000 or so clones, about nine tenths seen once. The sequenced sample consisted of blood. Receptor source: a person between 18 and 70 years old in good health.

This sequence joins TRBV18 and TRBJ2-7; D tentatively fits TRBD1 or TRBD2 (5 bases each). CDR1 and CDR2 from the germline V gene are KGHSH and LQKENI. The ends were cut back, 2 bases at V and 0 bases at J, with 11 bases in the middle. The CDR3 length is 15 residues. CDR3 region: CASSPEGRPSYEQYF. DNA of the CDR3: TGTGCCAGCTCACCAGAGGGACGGCCCTCCTACGAGCAGTACTTC.

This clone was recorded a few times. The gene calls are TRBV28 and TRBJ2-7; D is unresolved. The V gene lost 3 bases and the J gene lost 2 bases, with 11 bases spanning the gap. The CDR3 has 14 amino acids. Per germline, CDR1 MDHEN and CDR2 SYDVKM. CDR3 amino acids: CASSLFRKAYEQYF. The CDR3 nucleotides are TGTGCCAGCAGTTTGTTCCGAAAGGCCTACGAGCAGTACTTC.

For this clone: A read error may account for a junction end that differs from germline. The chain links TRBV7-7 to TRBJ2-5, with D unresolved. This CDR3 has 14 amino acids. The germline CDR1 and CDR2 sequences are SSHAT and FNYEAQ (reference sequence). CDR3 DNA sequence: TGTGCTAGCAGCTTTGGTAGCCCGGGAGAGACCCAGTACTTC. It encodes CASSFGSPGETQYF. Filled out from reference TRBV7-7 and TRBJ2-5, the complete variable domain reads GAGVSQSPRYKVTKRGQDVTLRCDPISSHATLYWYQQALGQGPEFLTYFNYEAQPDKSGLPSDRFSAERPEGSISTLTIQRTEQRDSAMYRCASSFGSPGETQYFGPGTRLLVL.

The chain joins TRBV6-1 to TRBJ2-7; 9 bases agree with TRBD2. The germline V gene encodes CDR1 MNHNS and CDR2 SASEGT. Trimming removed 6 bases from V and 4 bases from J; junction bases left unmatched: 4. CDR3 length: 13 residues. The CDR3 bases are TGTGCCAGCAGAGCTAGCGGGGCGTACGAGCAGTACTTC. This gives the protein CASRASGAYEQYF.

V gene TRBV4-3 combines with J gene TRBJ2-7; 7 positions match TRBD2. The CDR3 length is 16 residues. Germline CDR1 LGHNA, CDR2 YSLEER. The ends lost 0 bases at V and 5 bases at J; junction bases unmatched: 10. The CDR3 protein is CASSQEGTNRVNEQYF. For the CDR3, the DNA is TGCGCCAGCAGCCAAGAGGGGACTAATAGAGTTAACGAGCAGTACTTC.

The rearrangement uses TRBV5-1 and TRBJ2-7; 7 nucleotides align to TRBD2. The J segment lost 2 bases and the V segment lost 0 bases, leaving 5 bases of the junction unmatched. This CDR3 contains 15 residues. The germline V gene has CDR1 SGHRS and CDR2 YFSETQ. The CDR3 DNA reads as TGCGCCAGCAGCTTGGGAGCTAGCGGAACCTACGAGCAGTACTTC. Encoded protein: CASSLGASGTYEQYF.

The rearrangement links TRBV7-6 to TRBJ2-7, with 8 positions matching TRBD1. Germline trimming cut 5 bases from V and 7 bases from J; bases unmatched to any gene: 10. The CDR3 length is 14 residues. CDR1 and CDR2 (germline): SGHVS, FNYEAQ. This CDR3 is CASSARQGMWEQYF. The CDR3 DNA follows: TGTGCCAGCAGCGCCAGACAGGGGATGTGGGAGCAGTACTTC.

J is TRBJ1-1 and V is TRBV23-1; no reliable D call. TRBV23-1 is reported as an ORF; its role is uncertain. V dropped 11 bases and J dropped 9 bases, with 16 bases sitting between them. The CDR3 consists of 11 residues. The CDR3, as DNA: TGCGCCTTCCGGTTTTCACCCCAAGCTTTCTTT. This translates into CAFRFSPQAFF.

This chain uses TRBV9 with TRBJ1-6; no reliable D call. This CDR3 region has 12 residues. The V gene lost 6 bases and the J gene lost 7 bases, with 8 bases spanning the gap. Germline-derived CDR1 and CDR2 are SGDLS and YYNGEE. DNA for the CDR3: TGTGCCAGCAATTCGGAAAATTCACCCCTCCACTTT. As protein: CASNSENSPLHF.

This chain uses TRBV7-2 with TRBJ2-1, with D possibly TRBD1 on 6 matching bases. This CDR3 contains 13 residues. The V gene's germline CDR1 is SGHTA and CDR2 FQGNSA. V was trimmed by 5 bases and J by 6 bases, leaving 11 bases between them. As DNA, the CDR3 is TGTGCCAGCAGCGTACAGGGCGGCAATGAGCAGTTCTTC. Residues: CASSVQGGNEQFF.

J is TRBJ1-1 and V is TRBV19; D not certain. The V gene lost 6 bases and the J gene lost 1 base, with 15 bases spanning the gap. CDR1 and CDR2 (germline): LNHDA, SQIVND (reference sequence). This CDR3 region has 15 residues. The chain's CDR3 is CASSPSRRGNTEAFF. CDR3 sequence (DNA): TGTGCCAGTAGCCCATCCCGACGGGGGAACACTGAAGCTTTCTTT.

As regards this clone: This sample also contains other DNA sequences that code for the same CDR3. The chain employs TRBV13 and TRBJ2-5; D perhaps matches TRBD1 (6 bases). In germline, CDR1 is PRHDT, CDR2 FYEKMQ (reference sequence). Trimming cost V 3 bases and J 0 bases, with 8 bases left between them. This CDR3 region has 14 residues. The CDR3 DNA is TGTGCCAGCAGCTTTCGACAGGACCAAGAGACCCAGTACTTC. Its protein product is CASSFRQDQETQYF.

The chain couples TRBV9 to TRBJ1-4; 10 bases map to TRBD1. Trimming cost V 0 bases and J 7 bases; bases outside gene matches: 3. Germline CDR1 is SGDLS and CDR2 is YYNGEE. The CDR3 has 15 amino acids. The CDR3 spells CASSVAGTGVEKLFF. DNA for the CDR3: TGTGCCAGCAGCGTAGCCGGGACAGGGGTTGAAAAACTGTTTTTT.

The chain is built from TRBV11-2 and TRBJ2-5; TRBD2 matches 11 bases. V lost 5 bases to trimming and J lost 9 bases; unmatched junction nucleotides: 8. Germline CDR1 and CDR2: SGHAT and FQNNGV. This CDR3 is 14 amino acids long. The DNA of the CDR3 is TGTGCCAGCAGCGGCGAGACTAGCGGGGCGGCCCAGTACTTC. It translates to CASSGETSGAAQYF. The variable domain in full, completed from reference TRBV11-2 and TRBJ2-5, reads EAGVAQSPRYKIIEKRQSVAFWCNPISGHATLYWYQQILGQGPKLLIQFQNNGVVDDSQLPKDRFSAERLKGVDSTLKIQPAKLEDSAVYLCASSGETSGAAQYFGPGTRLLVL.

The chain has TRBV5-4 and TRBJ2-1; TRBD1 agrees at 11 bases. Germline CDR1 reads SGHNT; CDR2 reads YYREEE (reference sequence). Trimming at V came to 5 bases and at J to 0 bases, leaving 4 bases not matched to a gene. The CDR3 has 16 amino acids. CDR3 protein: CASRAGTGGSYNEQFF. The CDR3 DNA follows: TGTGCCAGCAGGGCCGGGACAGGGGGCTCCTACAATGAGCAGTTCTTC.

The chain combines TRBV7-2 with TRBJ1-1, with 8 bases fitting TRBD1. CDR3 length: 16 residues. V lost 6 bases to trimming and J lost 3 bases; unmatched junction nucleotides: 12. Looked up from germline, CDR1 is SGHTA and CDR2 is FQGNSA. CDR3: CASRRSGGAEDTEAFF. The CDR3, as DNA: TGTGCCAGCAGGCGCTCAGGGGGCGCAGAGGACACTGAAGCTTTCTTT. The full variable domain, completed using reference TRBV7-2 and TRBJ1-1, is GAGVSQSPSNKVTEKGKDVELRCDPISGHTALYWYRQSLGQGLEFLIYFQGNSAPDKSGLPSDRFSAERTGGSVSTLTIQRTQQEDSAVYLCASRRSGGAEDTEAFFGQGTRLTVV.

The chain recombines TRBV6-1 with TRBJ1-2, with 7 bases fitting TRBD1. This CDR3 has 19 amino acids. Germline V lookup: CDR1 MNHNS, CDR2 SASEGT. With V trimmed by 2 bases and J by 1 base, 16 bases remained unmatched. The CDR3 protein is CASSELQGLPPLLNYGYTF. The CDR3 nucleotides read TGTGCCAGCAGTGAATTACAGGGGCTACCTCCACTTCTTAACTATGGCTACACCTTC.

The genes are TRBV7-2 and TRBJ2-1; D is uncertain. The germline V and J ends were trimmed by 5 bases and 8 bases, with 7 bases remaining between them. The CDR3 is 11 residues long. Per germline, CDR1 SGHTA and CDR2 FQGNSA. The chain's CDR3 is CASSQSDEQFF. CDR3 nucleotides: TGTGCCAGCAGCCAGAGCGATGAGCAGTTCTTC. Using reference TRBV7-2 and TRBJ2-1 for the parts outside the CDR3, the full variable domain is GAGVSQSPSNKVTEKGKDVELRCDPISGHTALYWYRQSLGQGLEFLIYFQGNSAPDKSGLPSDRFSAERTGGSVSTLTIQRTQQEDSAVYLCASSQSDEQFFGPGTRLTVL.

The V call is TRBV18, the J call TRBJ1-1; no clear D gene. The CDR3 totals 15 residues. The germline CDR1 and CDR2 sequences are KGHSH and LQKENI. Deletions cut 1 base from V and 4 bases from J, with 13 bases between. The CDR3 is CASSPQKQLSTEAFF. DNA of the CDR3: TGTGCCAGCTCACCACAGAAACAGTTGAGCACTGAAGCTTTCTTT. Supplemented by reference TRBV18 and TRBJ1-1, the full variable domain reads NAGVMQNPRHLVRRRGQEARLRCSPMKGHSHVYWYRQLPEEGLKFMVYLQKENIIDESGMPKERFSAEFPKEGPSILRIQQVVRGDSAAYFCASSPQKQLSTEAFFGQGTRLTVV.

The DNA for the CDR3 is TGTGCCAGCAGTTACCAGATCGGCGAGCAGCCCCAGCATTTT. As protein: CASSYQIGEQPQHF. The V gene is TRBV6-5, the J gene TRBJ1-5; D unclear. In germline, CDR1 is MNHEY, CDR2 SVGAGI. Trimming cost V 2 bases and J 7 bases, with 12 bases left between them. This CDR3 is built from 14 residues.

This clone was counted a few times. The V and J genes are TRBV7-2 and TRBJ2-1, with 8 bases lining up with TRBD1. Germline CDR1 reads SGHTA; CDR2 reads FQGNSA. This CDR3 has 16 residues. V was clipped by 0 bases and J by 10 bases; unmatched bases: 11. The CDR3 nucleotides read TGTGCCAGCAGCTTAGCTTCGGGACAGGCCTTATCCGAGCAGTTCTTC. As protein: CASSLASGQALSEQFF.